The 8 T cell receptor beta chains listed next were all sequenced from one sample in a study of cytomegalovirus exposure and HLA in healthy donors. A multiplex PCR was run with 60 Vbeta primers and 13 Jbeta primers. TCRdb's copy holds only in-frame clones and misses some; the assay was immunoSEQ multiplex PCR. The sample carries around 99,000 clones, over 75% recorded once. The sample comprised PBMCs. The receptor set was obtained from a man aged 45-65 years in good health and CMV-seropositive.

The rearrangement uses TRBV21-1 and TRBJ1-5. TRBV21-1 is termed a pseudogene. The CDR3 is 19 amino acids. CDR3 in amino acids: CASSAYPGLYGDSNQPQNF. The CDR3 bases are TGTGCCAGCAGCGCGTATCCGGGACTCTATGGGGATAGCAATCAGCCCCAGAATTTT.

The chain combines TRBV28 with TRBJ2-1, with 13 nucleotides matching TRBD2. Losses at the gene ends were 2 bases for V and 0 bases for J; bases not matched to a gene: 13. The CDR3 extends over 21 amino acids. The germline gives CDR1 MDHEN, CDR2 SYDVKM. As DNA, the CDR3 is TGTGCCAGCAGTTTACCTTCCCCCGGGACTAGCGGGGCGAGCTCCTACAATGAGCAGTTCTTC. Residues: CASSLPSPGTSGASSYNEQFF.

J is TRBJ1-4 and V is TRBV2; 7 bases line up with TRBD1. CDR3 length: 14 amino acids. CDR1 and CDR2 from the germline V gene are SNHLY and FYNNEI. Losses at the gene ends were 5 bases for V and 8 bases for J; bases not matched to a gene: 8. The CDR3 reads CASSSWDSLEKLFF. CDR3 bases: TGTGCCAGCAGTTCTTGGGACAGTTTAGAAAAACTGTTTTTT.

The chain is built from TRBV6-1 and TRBJ1-2; perhaps TRBD1 as D (5 bases). The germline V gene has CDR1 MNHNS and CDR2 SASEGT. This CDR3 has 14 residues. Trimming left V 3 bases short and J 3 bases short, with 11 bases between. CDR3 DNA sequence: TGTGCCAGCAGTGACTGGGGGGGGGACTATGGCTACACCTTC. It encodes CASSDWGGDYGYTF.

As to this clone: Sequence at one end of the junction differs from germline and may be a read error. The CDR3, as DNA: TGTGCCAGCAGCACCTTGATCGGACAGAACAATCAGCCCCAGAATTTT. Its protein is CASSTLIGQNNQPQNF. The chain combines TRBV7-6 with TRBJ1-5, with D perhaps matching TRBD1 (6 bases). Germline V gene sequence: CDR1 SGHVS, CDR2 FNYEAQ. The CDR3 is 16 amino acids.

The J gene is TRBJ1-1, the V gene TRBV5-5; D might be TRBD1 (6 bases). Between the trimmed V and J ends, which lost 0 bases and 2 bases, there was a span of 23 bases. This CDR3 has 19 residues. CDR1 SGHKS and CDR2 YYEKEE come from the germline V gene (reference sequence). CDR3 loop: CASSLEFIGTLLANTEAFF. CDR3 in DNA: TGTGCCAGCAGCTTGGAATTCATTGGGACACTCCTGGCCAACACTGAAGCTTTCTTT.

This chain uses TRBV4-2 with TRBJ1-5; 10 bases match TRBD1. Germline values: CDR1 LGHNA, CDR2 YNFKEQ. The V and J ends lost 1 base and 7 bases, in that order; junction bases with no gene match: 7. This CDR3 is 16 amino acids long. The CDR3 DNA is TGTGCCAGCAGCCAAGCCGGGACAGGGGCGGAACAGCCCCAGCATTTT. It codes for CASSQAGTGAEQPQHF.

This clone showed up just once. The chain recombines TRBV5-1 with TRBJ1-2, with 7 bases that match TRBD1. The J segment lost 3 bases and the V segment lost 0 bases, leaving 2 bases of the junction unmatched. CDR1 is SGHRS, CDR2 YFSETQ, per germline. This CDR3 has 14 amino acids. CDR3 protein: CASSLGDSYYGYTF. CDR3 nucleotide sequence: TGCGCCAGCAGCTTGGGGGACAGCTACTATGGCTACACCTTC. The whole variable domain, remainder taken from reference TRBV5-1 and TRBJ1-2, is KAGVTQTPRYLIKTRGQQVTLSCSPISGHRSVSWYQQTPGQGLQFLFEYFSETQRNKGNFPGRFSGRQFSNSRSEMNVSTLELGDSALYLCASSLGDSYYGYTFGSGTRLTVV.